A single sample gave rise to the 18 T cell receptor beta chains below, sequenced in a study of cytomegalovirus exposure and HLA in healthy donors. The PCR had 60 Vbeta and 13 Jbeta primers. The method was immunoSEQ multiplex PCR; TCRdb's version includes in-frame clones alone and lacks a portion of them. The sample lists some 250,000 clones, more than 75% occurring once. The sequenced material came from PBMCs. These receptors originate from a woman in her 40s in good health and CMV-seropositive.

Note on this clone: Other DNA sequences within the sample encode an identical CDR3. J is TRBJ2-1 and V is TRBV9; no clear D gene. Germline CDR1 and CDR2: SGDLS and YYNGEE. The CDR3 covers 14 residues. Trimming removed 2 bases from V and 0 bases from J, with 6 bases in between. The CDR3 DNA reads TGTGCCAGCAGCGTTGGCAACTCCTACAATGAGCAGTTCTTC. It is translated as CASSVGNSYNEQFF.

The chain carries TRBV7-2 and TRBJ2-5, with D possibly TRBD2 on 6 matching bases. V was trimmed by 1 base and J by 5 bases, leaving 11 bases between them. This CDR3 region has 14 residues. Germline assignment: CDR1 SGHTA and CDR2 FQGNSA. The CDR3 DNA sequence: TGTGCCAGCAGCTTAGTCTCCGGAGGGGAGACCCAGTACTTC. Translating it yields CASSLVSGGETQYF.

Here the CDR3 reads CATSRRGDLWEQYF. As DNA, the CDR3 is TGTGCCACCAGCAGACGGGGTGATCTTTGGGAGCAGTACTTC. The chain recombines TRBV15 with TRBJ2-7; TRBD2 might be the D (5 bases). The CDR3 runs to 14 residues. The ends were cut back, 2 bases at V and 7 bases at J, with 15 bases in the middle. The germline CDR1 and CDR2 sequences are LNHNV and YYDKDF (reference sequence).

The V and J genes are TRBV27 and TRBJ1-4; a possible D gene is TRBD1 (6 bases). V was shortened by 4 bases and J by 7 bases, with 16 bases between the two germline ends. Germline V gene data show CDR1 as MNHEY and CDR2 as SMNVEV (reference sequence). The CDR3 is 15 amino acids. The CDR3 DNA is TGTGCCAGCAGTTCTGGCAGGGGCCCTGGTGAAAAACTGTTTTTT. Protein: CASSSGRGPGEKLFF. The variable domain in full, completed from reference TRBV27 and TRBJ1-4, reads EAQVTQNPRYLITVTGKKLTVTCSQNMNHEYMSWYRQDPGLGLRQIYYSMNVEVTDKGDVPEGYKVSRKEKRNFPLILESPSPNQTSLYFCASSSGRGPGEKLFFGSGTQLSVL.

The chain employs TRBV9 and TRBJ2-1, with D maybe TRBD2 (6 bases). The CDR3 runs to 15 residues. V gave up 2 bases and J gave up 0 bases, with 9 bases separating them. Germline CDR1 is SGDLS and CDR2 is YYNGEE. The CDR3 here is CASSVGLRSYNEQFF. CDR3 bases: TGTGCCAGCAGCGTGGGACTCCGCTCCTACAATGAGCAGTTCTTC.

V is TRBV4-1 and J is TRBJ2-1; 12 positions match TRBD2. The germline CDR1 and CDR2 sequences are MGHRA and YSYEKL. This CDR3 has 17 residues. Losses at the gene ends were 2 bases for V and 4 bases for J; bases not matched to a gene: 6. CDR3 coding DNA: TGCGCCAGCAGCCAACTCAGGACTAGCGGGGCGTACAATGAGCAGTTCTTC. Encoded protein: CASSQLRTSGAYNEQFF.

The V gene is TRBV7-6, the J gene TRBJ1-1, with 7 bases aligning to TRBD1. The V gene's germline CDR1 is SGHVS and CDR2 FNYEAQ. The CDR3 is 14 amino acids. Unmatched junction bases numbered 5, after V lost 5 bases and J lost 2 bases. CDR3 region: CASSPRDSNTEAFF. The CDR3 region has the DNA TGTGCCAGCAGCCCAAGGGACAGTAACACTGAAGCTTTCTTT. The entire variable domain, with the rest obtained from reference TRBV7-6 and TRBJ1-1, is as follows: GAGVSQSPRYKVTKRGQDVALRCDPISGHVSLYWYRQALGQGPEFLTYFNYEAQQDKSGLPNDRFSAERPEGSISTLTIQRTEQRDSAMYRCASSPRDSNTEAFFGQGTRLTVV.

The rearrangement uses TRBV10-2 and TRBJ2-2; 9 nucleotides match TRBD1. V lost 2 bases to trimming and J lost 2 bases; unmatched junction nucleotides: 6. The CDR3 covers 17 residues. The germline gives CDR1 WSHSY, CDR2 SAAADI. The CDR3 bases are TGCGCCAGCAGTGAGCCCCGGGACAGGGCAAACACCGGGGAGCTGTTTTTT. Its protein product is CASSEPRDRANTGELFF.

With respect to this clone: Other DNA sequences in this specimen translate into the identical CDR3. The chain couples TRBV7-2 to TRBJ1-5; the D is unclear. V lost 5 bases and J 0 bases, leaving 8 bases between the germline ends. In germline, CDR1 is SGHTA, CDR2 FQGNSA. This CDR3 has 14 residues. The DNA of the CDR3 is TGTGCCAGCAGCCGAGATTATAGCAATCAGCCCCAGCATTTT. Translating gives CASSRDYSNQPQHF.

The table lists this clone with a count of one. The chain carries TRBV30 and TRBJ1-3; tentative D call: TRBD1 (6 bases). V was trimmed by 7 bases and J by 0 bases, leaving 13 bases between them. CDR1 and CDR2 (germline): GTSNPN, SVGIG (reference sequence). The CDR3 has 14 amino acids. CDR3 in DNA: TGTGCCTCGTCCCGGACAGCCTCTGGAAACACCATATATTTT. Translated, it gives CASSRTASGNTIYF.

This clone appeared a few times. The chain combines TRBV30 with TRBJ2-2; the D is unclear. V lost 4 bases and J lost 10, with 10 bases in between. The CDR3 contains 11 residues. Germline V gene data show CDR1 as GTSNPN and CDR2 as SVGIG (reference sequence). DNA of the CDR3: TGTGCCTGGAATTGGCAGGAGGAGCTGTTTTTT. Its protein product is CAWNWQEELFF.

The rearrangement joins TRBV6-1 to TRBJ2-5, with D tentatively TRBD1 (6 bases). Looked up from germline, CDR1 is MNHNS and CDR2 is SASEGT. The V and J ends lost 6 bases and 1 base respectively, with 9 bases between them. The CDR3 is 13 amino acids. The CDR3 DNA is TGTGCCAGCAGGGCAGGGGCCCAAGAGACCCAGTACTTC. Amino acid sequence: CASRAGAQETQYF.

The CDR3 DNA follows: TGTGCCAGTAGTACTGGGACACCCTACACTGAAGCTTTCTTT. Translation gives CASSTGTPYTEAFF. The chain links TRBV19 to TRBJ1-1; tentative D call: TRBD1 (6 bases). Per the germline V gene, CDR1 is LNHDA and CDR2 is SQIVND (reference sequence). With 4 bases removed from V and 3 bases from J, the gap between germline ends came to 12 bases. This CDR3 has 14 amino acids.

This clone occurred a few times. The V and J genes are TRBV9 and TRBJ1-4; perhaps TRBD1 as D (6 bases). Per the germline V gene, CDR1 is SGDLS and CDR2 is YYNGEE. V gave up 2 bases and J gave up 8 bases, with 13 bases separating them. The length of the CDR3 is 14 residues. DNA for the CDR3: TGTGCCAGCAGCGTGGCAGGGGTTGAGGAAAAACTGTTTTTT. It specifies CASSVAGVEEKLFF.

The CDR3 loop is CASSQDPEPGGAFF. The CDR3, as DNA: TGCGCCAGCAGCCAAGATCCTGAGCCAGGGGGAGCTTTCTTT. The J gene is TRBJ1-1, the V gene TRBV4-1; 7 bases are shared with TRBD1. Germline trimming cut 0 bases from V and 10 bases from J; bases unmatched to any gene: 8. This CDR3 region has 14 residues. The germline gives CDR1 MGHRA, CDR2 YSYEKL.

The CDR3 sequence is CASSFGTPASQPQHF. Written as DNA, the CDR3 is TGTGCCAGCAGTTTTGGGACACCAGCGAGTCAGCCCCAGCATTTT. The chain links TRBV28 to TRBJ1-5; D is perhaps TRBD1 (6 bases). This CDR3 has 15 residues. V dropped 3 bases and J dropped 6 bases, with 15 bases sitting between them. The germline CDR1 and CDR2 sequences are MDHEN and SYDVKM.

V and J are TRBV5-6 and TRBJ1-2; D gene unclear. Per the germline V gene, CDR1 is SGHDT and CDR2 is YYEEEE. This CDR3 has 13 residues. Trimming stripped 1 base from V and 7 bases from J, with 11 bases between. The CDR3 coding sequence is TGTGCCAGCAGCTTGAAGAGGGCGGGTGGCTACACCTTC. Translated, it gives CASSLKRAGGYTF.

V usage is TRBV30 and J usage is TRBJ1-5, with D maybe TRBD1 (5 bases). This CDR3 contains 14 residues. Germline V gene data show CDR1 as GTSNPN and CDR2 as SVGIG (reference sequence). V was clipped by 1 base and J by 3 bases, with 10 bases between them. CDR3 in amino acids: CAWSGQPYNQPQHF. DNA for the CDR3: TGTGCCTGGAGTGGACAGCCGTACAATCAGCCCCAGCATTTT.